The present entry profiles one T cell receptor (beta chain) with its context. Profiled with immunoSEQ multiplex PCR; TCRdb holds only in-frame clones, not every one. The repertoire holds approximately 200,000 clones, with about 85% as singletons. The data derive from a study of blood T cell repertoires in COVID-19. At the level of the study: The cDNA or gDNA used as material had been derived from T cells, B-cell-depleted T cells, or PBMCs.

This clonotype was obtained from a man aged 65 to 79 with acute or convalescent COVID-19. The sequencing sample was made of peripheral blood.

The CDR3 loop reads CSASRGQMNTEAFF. DNA for the CDR3: TGCAGTGCTAGTCGGGGACAGATGAACACTGAAGCTTTCTTT. V gene TRBV20-1 combines with J gene TRBJ1-1, with 7 positions matching TRBD1. J was trimmed by 0 bases and V by 3 bases; bases with no gene match: 4. The CDR3 sequence is 14 residues long. The germline gives CDR1 DFQATT, CDR2 SNEGSKA (reference sequence).